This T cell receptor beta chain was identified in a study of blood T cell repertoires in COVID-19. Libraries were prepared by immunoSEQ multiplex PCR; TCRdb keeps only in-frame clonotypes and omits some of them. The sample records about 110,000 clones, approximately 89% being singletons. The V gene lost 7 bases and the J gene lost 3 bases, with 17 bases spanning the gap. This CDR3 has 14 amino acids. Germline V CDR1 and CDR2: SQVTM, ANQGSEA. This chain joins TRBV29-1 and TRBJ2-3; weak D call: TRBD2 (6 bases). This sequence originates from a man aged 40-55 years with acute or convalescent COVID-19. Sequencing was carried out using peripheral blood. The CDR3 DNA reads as TGCAGCGCCCGTCCTGGGCGGGGAACAGATACGCAGTATTTT. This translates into CSARPGRGTDTQYF.